The 22 T cell receptor beta chains below were found in one sample sequenced in a study of identical twins. Using its own MiXCR run on the 5' RACE reads, TCRdb lists one record per CDR3 protein. The sample includes 210,000 or so distinct CDR3 sequences, 7.5% of them seen just once. Another study also made use of these data, one on yellow fever vaccine responses in identical twins.

Material: memory (CD45RO+) T cells sorted from blood. These receptors came from a young woman in good health.

This clonotype was picked up a small number of times. This chain uses TRBV29-1 with TRBJ2-7; D is uncertain. CDR3 size: 12 residues. V was shortened by 7 bases and J by 6 bases, with 16 bases between the two germline ends. Germline loops: CDR1 SQVTM, CDR2 ANQGSEA. DNA for the CDR3: TGCAGCGCCGCCCCCGCCGGCCGCGAGCAGTACTTC. Its protein product is CSAAPAGREQYF.

This clonotype was observed many times. The chain joins TRBV29-1 to TRBJ2-3, with a possible D match to TRBD1 (5 bases). The CDR3 has 11 residues. Germline V lookup: CDR1 SQVTM, CDR2 ANQGSEA. V gave up 3 bases and J gave up 6 bases, with 7 bases separating them. Here the CDR3 reads CSVEHRDTQYF. The CDR3 DNA reads TGCAGCGTTGAGCACAGGGATACGCAGTATTTT.

This clonotype was found a few times. This chain uses TRBV18 with TRBJ2-7, with D possibly TRBD1 on 5 matching bases. This CDR3 is built from 14 residues. Germline CDR1 reads KGHSH; CDR2 reads LQKENI. Trimming removed 1 base at V and 3 bases at J, with 10 bases between. The CDR3 coding sequence is TGTGCCAGCTCACCACAAGGGGTAAACTACGAGCAGTACTTC. It specifies CASSPQGVNYEQYF.

The table lists this clonotype with a few counts. The CDR3 reads CSATQRGGPSPLHF. The CDR3 coding sequence is TGCAGTGCTACCCAAAGGGGTGGCCCTTCACCCCTCCACTTT. V is TRBV20-1 and J is TRBJ1-6; D perhaps matches TRBD1 (5 bases). V was clipped by 4 bases and J by 9 bases, with 16 bases between them. The CDR3 length is 14 residues. The V gene's germline CDR1 is DFQATT and CDR2 SNEGSKA (reference sequence).

The table lists this clonotype with many counts. The CDR3: CASSQVLGLAGGQGETQYF. The CDR3 nucleotides read TGCGCCAGCAGCCAAGTTCTTGGACTAGCGGGAGGGCAGGGTGAGACCCAGTACTTC. The rearrangement uses TRBV4-3 and TRBJ2-5; 15 nucleotides line up with TRBD2. CDR3 length: 19 residues. Trimming at V came to 1 base and at J to 5 bases, leaving 11 bases not matched to a gene. CDR1 and CDR2 from the germline V gene are LGHNA and YSLEER.

This clonotype was observed a few times. The chain employs TRBV9 and TRBJ2-7; D call uncertain. In germline, CDR1 is SGDLS, CDR2 YYNGEE. CDR3 length: 14 residues. Deletions cut 3 bases from V and 2 bases from J, with 12 bases between. The CDR3 bases are TGTGCCAGCAGCGCTACTGTAGGTACCTACGAGCAGTACTTC. It codes for CASSATVGTYEQYF.

This clonotype was seen at least ten times. V usage is TRBV20-1 and J usage is TRBJ2-7; 8 nucleotides match TRBD1. CDR3 length equals 14 residues. Germline V gene sequence: CDR1 DFQATT, CDR2 SNEGSKA (reference sequence). The ends lost 6 bases at V and 2 bases at J; junction bases unmatched: 9. CDR3 coding DNA: TGCAGTGCAGTAGATCAGGGGGCGGCCTACGAGCAGTACTTC. It translates to CSAVDQGAAYEQYF.

This clonotype was seen more than once but under ten times. The chain combines TRBV7-2 with TRBJ2-5; 11 bases are shared with TRBD2. This CDR3 spans 16 amino acids. Germline-derived CDR1 and CDR2 are SGHTA and FQGNSA. V trimming: 5 bases; J trimming: 3 bases; junction bases outside the gene matches: 8. As DNA, the CDR3 is TGTGCCAGCAGCCGCCCGACTAGCGGGGCAAAAGAGACCCAGTACTTC. Translated, it gives CASSRPTSGAKETQYF.

This clonotype came up a few times. V and J are TRBV4-1 and TRBJ2-7, with unresolved D. The CDR3 length is 13 residues. CDR1 is MGHRA, CDR2 YSYEKL, per germline. V lost 2 bases to trimming and J lost 6 bases, with 11 bases between them. CDR3 DNA: TGCGCCAGCAGCCAACTCCAGAGCCTCGAGCAGTACTTC. Encoded protein: CASSQLQSLEQYF.

Only a few counts were recorded for this clonotype. The chain joins TRBV11-3 to TRBJ2-3, with TRBD2 matching over 9 bases. The CDR3 runs to 16 residues. Unmatched junction bases numbered 6, after V lost 1 base and J lost 4 bases. Germline V CDR1 and CDR2: SGHNT, YENEEA. CDR3 loop: CASSLAGTSSPDTQYF. For the CDR3, the DNA is TGTGCCAGCAGCTTAGCCGGGACTAGCTCACCAGATACGCAGTATTTT.

This clonotype has more than one count but fewer than ten. This chain connects TRBV6-1 to TRBJ2-7; 8 nucleotides align to TRBD1. The CDR3 sequence is 12 residues long. V was clipped by 6 bases and J by 11 bases; unmatched bases: 9. Germline CDR1 is MNHNS and CDR2 is SASEGT. CDR3 protein: CASRTRGRLKYF. In nucleotides, the CDR3 is TGTGCCAGCAGGACCAGGGGGCGCTTGAAGTACTTC.

This clonotype has just a few counts. The chain is built from TRBV2 and TRBJ2-3; 10 bases fit TRBD2. Germline loops: CDR1 SNHLY, CDR2 FYNNEI. This CDR3 is built from 16 residues. The ends lost 3 bases at V and 7 bases at J; junction bases unmatched: 10. The CDR3 sequence is CASSEWSGGAVNTQYF. The DNA of the CDR3 is TGTGCCAGCAGTGAGTGGAGCGGGGGGGCCGTGAATACGCAGTATTTT.

This clonotype was observed many times. The J gene is TRBJ2-3, the V gene TRBV12-3 or TRBV12-4; tentative D call: TRBD1 (7 bases). The CDR3 extends over 13 amino acids. Deletions cut 6 bases from V and 9 bases from J, with 16 bases between. The CDR3 is CASRRQGGWTQYF. The CDR3 region has the DNA TGTGCCAGCAGACGACAGGGAGGCTGGACGCAGTATTTT.

Ten or more counts support this clonotype. The CDR3 DNA reads as TGCAGCGTAAGAGAACATGAGCAGTTCTTC. As protein: CSVREHEQFF. V is TRBV29-1 and J is TRBJ2-1; D gene uncertain. Between the trimmed V and J ends, which lost 6 bases and 8 bases, there was a span of 8 bases. The CDR3 length is 10 residues. Germline V CDR1 and CDR2: SQVTM, ANQGSEA.

This rearrangement joins TRBV15 to TRBJ2-3; D is unresolved. V shed 1 base and J shed 4 bases, with 9 bases lying between them. Germline assignment: CDR1 LNHNV and CDR2 YYDKDF (reference sequence). This CDR3 has 14 residues. CDR3 sequence: CATSRGRGSDTQYF. Written as DNA, the CDR3 is TGTGCCACCAGCAGAGGGCGAGGATCAGATACGCAGTATTTT.

This clonotype was counted only a few times. This chain joins TRBV2 and TRBJ2-3; TRBD2 matches at 8 bases. Per germline, CDR1 SNHLY and CDR2 FYNNEI. The CDR3 is 15 residues long. J gave up 4 bases and V 2 bases, and 5 bases lay outside the gene matches. The chain's CDR3 is CASSESGSGADTQYF. CDR3 coding DNA: TGTGCCAGCAGTGAAAGCGGGAGTGGGGCAGATACGCAGTATTTT.

There are a few counts of this clonotype. V and J are TRBV7-9 and TRBJ2-7, with D perhaps TRBD2 (7 bases). This CDR3 is built from 14 residues. The germline gives CDR1 SEHNR, CDR2 FQNEAQ (reference sequence). Between the trimmed V and J ends, which lost 3 bases and 6 bases, there was a span of 15 bases. The CDR3 DNA follows: TGTGCCAGCAGCTTGAAGGGGGGGGCGTTCGAGCAGTACTTC. Amino acid sequence: CASSLKGGAFEQYF.

This clonotype was counted only a few times. This sequence joins TRBV7-8 and TRBJ2-7, with a tentative D call TRBD1 (6 bases). V was pared by 5 bases and J by 3 bases, with 11 bases between. The germline CDR1 and CDR2 sequences are SGHVS and FQNEAQ. This CDR3 comprises 13 residues. The DNA of the CDR3 is TGTGCCAGCAGCCTACAGGGTTACTACGAGCAGTACTTC. As protein: CASSLQGYYEQYF.

V gene TRBV7-3 combines with J gene TRBJ2-1, with a tentative D call TRBD2 (5 bases). Deletions cut 5 bases from V and 6 bases from J, with 17 bases between. Germline loops: CDR1 SGHTA, CDR2 FQGTGA. The CDR3 is 15 amino acids. The DNA for the CDR3 is TGTGCCAGCAGCAAACAGCCCGGCCGGGGCAATGAGCAGTTCTTC. As protein: CASSKQPGRGNEQFF. Full variable domain (outside the CDR3, taken from reference TRBV7-3 and TRBJ2-1): GAGVSQTPSNKVTEKGKYVELRCDPISGHTALYWYRQSLGQGPEFLIYFQGTGAADDSGLPNDRFFAVRPEGSVSTLKIQRTERGDSAVYLCASSKQPGRGNEQFFGPGTRLTVL.

This clonotype was found many times. The chain couples TRBV12-3 or TRBV12-4 to TRBJ1-5; D unresolved. CDR3 length equals 12 residues. The V gene lost 5 bases and the J gene lost 3 bases, with 5 bases spanning the gap. In DNA form, the CDR3 reads TGTGCCAGCAGTGAGTTCAATCAGCCCCAGCATTTT. It specifies CASSEFNQPQHF.

This clonotype showed up just a few times. V usage is TRBV6-1 and J usage is TRBJ1-2; 8 bases agree with TRBD1. CDR1 and CDR2 from the germline V gene are MNHNS and SASEGT. This CDR3 comprises 12 residues. V was pared by 7 bases and J by 7 bases, with 5 bases of the junction left unmatched. The CDR3 DNA is TGTGCCAGCACAGAACAGGGGGGTGGCTACACCTTC. This codes for CASTEQGGGYTF.

This clonotype was seen more than once but under ten times. This chain joins TRBV6-1 and TRBJ2-2, with D uncertain. CDR3 length: 14 residues. Germline V lookup: CDR1 MNHNS, CDR2 SASEGT. V was shortened by 1 base and J by 2 bases, with 5 bases between the two germline ends. The CDR3 sequence is CASSEVGNTGELFF. CDR3 sequence (DNA): TGTGCCAGCAGTGAAGTCGGAAACACCGGGGAGCTGTTTTTT.